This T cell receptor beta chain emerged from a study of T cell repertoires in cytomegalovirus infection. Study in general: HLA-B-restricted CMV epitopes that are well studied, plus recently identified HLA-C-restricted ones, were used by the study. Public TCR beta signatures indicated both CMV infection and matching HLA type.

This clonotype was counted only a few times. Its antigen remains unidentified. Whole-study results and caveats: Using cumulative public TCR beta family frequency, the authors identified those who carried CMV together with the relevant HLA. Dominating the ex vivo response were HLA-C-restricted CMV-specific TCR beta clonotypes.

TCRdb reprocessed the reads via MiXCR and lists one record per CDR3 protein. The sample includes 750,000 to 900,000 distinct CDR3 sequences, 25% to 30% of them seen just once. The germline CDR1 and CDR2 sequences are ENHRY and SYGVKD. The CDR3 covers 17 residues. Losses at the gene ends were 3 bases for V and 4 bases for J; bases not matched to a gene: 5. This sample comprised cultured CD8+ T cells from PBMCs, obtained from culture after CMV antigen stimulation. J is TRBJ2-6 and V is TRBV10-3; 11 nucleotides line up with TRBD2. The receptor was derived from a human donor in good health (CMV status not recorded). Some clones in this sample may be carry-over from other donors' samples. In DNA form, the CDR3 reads TGTGCCATCAGTGATCTAGCGGGGGGAACCGGGGCCAACGTCCTGACTTTC. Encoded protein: CAISDLAGGTGANVLTF.